Following are 25 T cell receptor beta chains from one sample sequenced in a study of T cells after posttransplantation cyclophosphamide. The protocol was immunoSEQ multiplex PCR, while the TCRdb copy is restricted to in-frame clones and leaves out a portion. The top ten clones hold 2.9% of a sample with some 54,000 clones, approximately 94% of them seen once. Sequenced input: PBMCs. All receptors come from a woman aged 25 to 39 in good health and a related stem cell transplant donor.

The gene calls are TRBV30 and TRBJ1-5; 11 bases are a match to TRBD1. CDR3 length equals 14 residues. In germline, CDR1 is GTSNPN, CDR2 SVGIG (reference sequence). V trimming: 6 bases; J trimming: 5 bases; junction bases outside the gene matches: 6. The CDR3 is CACSPGQGDQPQHF. CDR3 bases: TGTGCCTGCTCCCCGGGACAGGGGGATCAGCCCCAGCATTTT.

The chain combines TRBV7-9 with TRBJ1-2; a possible D gene is TRBD1 (6 bases). Germline V CDR1 and CDR2: SEHNR, FQNEAQ (reference sequence). Trimming cost V 5 bases and J 4 bases, with 17 bases left between them. The length of the CDR3 is 15 residues. CDR3: CASSTGGAGFYGYTF. In DNA, the CDR3 is TGTGCCAGCAGCACGGGGGGCGCAGGGTTCTATGGCTACACCTTC.

This chain joins TRBV19 and TRBJ1-2; unclear D gene. The CDR3 has 14 amino acids. V lost 5 bases and J 8 bases, leaving 18 bases between the germline ends. The V gene's germline CDR1 is LNHDA and CDR2 SQIVND (reference sequence). DNA of the CDR3: TGTGCCAGTAGTGATAATCCACGTGCCTACGGCTACACCTTC. Amino acid sequence: CASSDNPRAYGYTF.

The chain carries TRBV10-3 and TRBJ1-1; 7 bases match TRBD1. CDR1 and CDR2 (germline): ENHRY, SYGVKD. There are 14 residues in the CDR3. Trimming took 8 bases from V and 2 from J; bases not matched to a gene: 8. CDR3: CAISTGTANTEAFF. The CDR3 DNA reads TGTGCCATCTCGACCGGGACAGCAAACACTGAAGCTTTCTTT.

The chain employs TRBV27 and TRBJ1-1; weak D call: TRBD1 (6 bases). The CDR3 runs 15 residues. Germline V gene sequence: CDR1 MNHEY, CDR2 SMNVEV (reference sequence). V lost 6 bases and J 2 bases, leaving 16 bases between the germline ends. This CDR3 is CASRGQQGGNTEAFF. The CDR3 region has the DNA TGTGCCAGCAGGGGACAACAGGGTGGCAACACTGAAGCTTTCTTT.

V and J are TRBV6-5 and TRBJ2-7; tentative D call: TRBD1 (5 bases). The germline CDR1 and CDR2 sequences are MNHEY and SVGAGI. The CDR3 loop spans 14 amino acids. Trimming pared 6 bases from V and 2 bases from J, leaving 14 bases between. The DNA of the CDR3 is TGTGCCAGCAGCCCCAGGGTTCCCACCTACGAGCAGTACTTC. Translating gives CASSPRVPTYEQYF.

The gene calls are TRBV11-2 and TRBJ1-1; weak D call: TRBD1 (5 bases). V lost 1 base and J lost 4, with 7 bases in between. The length of the CDR3 is 13 residues. Germline loops: CDR1 SGHAT, CDR2 FQNNGV. The CDR3 sequence: CASSLVRVTEAFF. CDR3 coding DNA: TGTGCCAGCAGCTTAGTCAGGGTCACTGAAGCTTTCTTT. Using reference TRBV11-2 and TRBJ1-1 for the parts outside the CDR3, the full variable domain is EAGVAQSPRYKIIEKRQSVAFWCNPISGHATLYWYQQILGQGPKLLIQFQNNGVVDDSQLPKDRFSAERLKGVDSTLKIQPAKLEDSAVYLCASSLVRVTEAFFGQGTRLTVV.

Only one count was recorded for this clone. V usage is TRBV4-1 and J usage is TRBJ2-5; perhaps TRBD2 as D (5 bases). Germline-derived CDR1 and CDR2 are MGHRA and YSYEKL. This CDR3 has 16 amino acids. The germline V and J ends were trimmed by 0 bases and 0 bases, with 11 bases remaining between them. In DNA, the CDR3 is TGCGCCAGCAGCCAAGATTCCCCGGAGGACCAAGAGACCCAGTACTTC. Translating gives CASSQDSPEDQETQYF.

V is TRBV5-6 and J is TRBJ2-7, with 7 bases that match TRBD1. Germline trimming cut 7 bases from V and 2 bases from J; bases unmatched to any gene: 6. Germline CDR1 reads SGHDT; CDR2 reads YYEEEE. CDR3 length: 13 amino acids. In nucleotides, the CDR3 is TGTGCCAGCGGCCGACAGGGCGCCTACGAGCAGTACTTC. Amino acids: CASGRQGAYEQYF. Full variable domain (missing parts from reference TRBV5-6 and TRBJ2-7): DAGVTQSPTHLIKTRGQQVTLRCSPKSGHDTVSWYQQALGQGPQFIFQYYEEEERQRGNFPDRFSGHQFPNYSSELNVNALLLGDSALYLCASGRQGAYEQYFGPGTRLTVT.

The V and J genes are TRBV5-6 and TRBJ1-1; D is possibly TRBD1 (5 bases). Germline CDR1 and CDR2: SGHDT and YYEEEE. The CDR3 length is 13 residues. The germline V and J ends were trimmed by 0 bases and 4 bases, with 7 bases remaining between them. As DNA, the CDR3 is TGTGCCAGCAGCTTGGAAAGGGGCACTGAAGCTTTCTTT. This codes for CASSLERGTEAFF.

The chain is built from TRBV7-2 and TRBJ2-1; 12 bases line up with TRBD2. The CDR3 is 18 amino acids. Germline loops: CDR1 SGHTA, CDR2 FQGNSA. V was pared by 5 bases and J by 2 bases, with 10 bases of the junction left unmatched. The CDR3 sequence: CASSLRLSSGGAYNEQFF. For the CDR3, the DNA is TGTGCCAGCAGCCTACGCCTATCTAGCGGGGGGGCCTACAATGAGCAGTTCTTC.

This clone came up once. The chain's CDR3 is CASSRDRGGTGELFF. Here the CDR3 DNA reads TGCGCCAGCAGCAGAGACAGGGGAGGTACCGGGGAGCTGTTTTTT. V usage is TRBV5-1 and J usage is TRBJ2-2, with 8 bases fitting TRBD1. The germline CDR1 and CDR2 sequences are SGHRS and YFSETQ. With V trimmed by 4 bases and J by 5 bases, 7 bases remained unmatched. This CDR3 is built from 15 residues.

In this sample, this clone is medium-sized. The CDR3 is CASSQVNRGSGELFF. CDR3 coding DNA: TGCGCCAGCAGCCAAGTTAACAGGGGCTCCGGGGAGCTGTTTTTT. The chain combines TRBV4-3 with TRBJ2-2; 7 positions agree with TRBD1. V lost 1 base and J lost 6; bases outside the gene matches: 5. Germline assignment: CDR1 LGHNA and CDR2 YSLEER. The length of the CDR3 is 15 residues.

This clone was recorded only once. CDR3 residues: CASSQGRGFSYGYTF. Written as DNA, the CDR3 is TGCGCCAGCAGCCAAGGGAGAGGATTTTCCTATGGCTACACCTTC. V usage is TRBV4-3 and J usage is TRBJ1-2; D not resolved. CDR1 and CDR2 from the germline V gene are LGHNA and YSLEER. V lost 1 base and J 4 bases, leaving 13 bases between the germline ends. The CDR3 length is 15 residues.

The chain uses TRBV18 and TRBJ1-5, with TRBD1 matching 10 bases. This CDR3 comprises 17 residues. With 2 bases clipped from V and 0 bases from J, the junction kept 4 bases outside the gene matches. Germline V gene lookup returns CDR1 KGHSH and CDR2 LQKENI. The CDR3 is CASSPVGTGDSNQPQHF. The DNA for the CDR3 is TGTGCCAGCTCACCAGTCGGGACAGGGGATAGCAATCAGCCCCAGCATTTT.

The genes are TRBV10-3 and TRBJ2-7, with 7 positions matching TRBD1. V dropped 7 bases and J dropped 2; count of bases not matched to a gene: 2. Germline-derived CDR1 and CDR2 are ENHRY and SYGVKD. CDR3 length: 12 residues. The CDR3 loop is CAITGTAYEQYF. CDR3 bases: TGTGCCATCACCGGGACAGCCTACGAGCAGTACTTC.

The chain carries TRBV4-1 and TRBJ1-1; D remains ambiguous. The CDR3 runs 15 residues. Trimming removed 0 bases from V and 5 bases from J, with 13 bases in between. Germline V gives CDR1 MGHRA, CDR2 YSYEKL. The DNA of the CDR3 is TGCGCCAGCAGCCAAGATGAGGAGAGACGGACTGAAGCTTTCTTT. Its protein is CASSQDEERRTEAFF.

The genes are TRBV29-1 and TRBJ2-2; TRBD1 might be the D (7 bases). V shed 2 bases and J shed 2 bases, with 15 bases lying between them. Germline CDR1 is SQVTM and CDR2 is ANQGSEA. CDR3 size: 16 residues. The CDR3 is CSVELRQGLNTGELFF. As DNA, the CDR3 is TGCAGCGTTGAACTACGACAGGGACTTAACACCGGGGAGCTGTTTTTT.

V usage is TRBV11-2 and J usage is TRBJ2-5, with TRBD1 matching over 8 bases. Germline loops: CDR1 SGHAT, CDR2 FQNNGV. V lost 3 bases to trimming and J lost 2 bases; unmatched junction nucleotides: 11. The CDR3 length is 17 residues. DNA of the CDR3: TGTGCCAGCAGCTTCCCTTTCGACAGGGGTCCTCAAGAGACCCAGTACTTC. It is translated as CASSFPFDRGPQETQYF.

V gene TRBV2 combines with J gene TRBJ1-6; the match to TRBD1 covers 8 bases. The CDR3 is 15 amino acids. Trimming cost V 8 bases and J 10 bases; bases outside gene matches: 13. Germline V gene lookup returns CDR1 SNHLY and CDR2 FYNNEI. For the CDR3, the DNA is TGTGCCAGCGTCCCAGGGGCAGGGGGCAAATCACCCCTCCACTTT. Its protein product is CASVPGAGGKSPLHF.

This sequence joins TRBV7-9 and TRBJ2-2; D may be TRBD2 (6 bases). V was pared by 2 bases and J by 5 bases, with 12 bases between. The length of the CDR3 is 15 residues. CDR1 and CDR2 from the germline V gene are SEHNR and FQNEAQ (reference sequence). In nucleotides, the CDR3 is TGTGCCAGCAGCTTAAGCGGTCGGGGGACCGGGGAGCTGTTTTTT. Translated: CASSLSGRGTGELFF.

The rearrangement uses TRBV5-4 and TRBJ1-2; tentatively, D is TRBD1 (6 bases). CDR3 length: 14 residues. The V and J ends lost 6 bases and 5 bases respectively, with 17 bases between them. Germline values: CDR1 SGHNT, CDR2 YYREEE (reference sequence). For the CDR3, the DNA is TGTGCCAGCACCGGTCGGGGGGCTTGGTATGGCTACACCTTC. Translation gives CASTGRGAWYGYTF.

This sequence joins TRBV5-1 and TRBJ1-4, with D unclear. Germline values: CDR1 SGHRS, CDR2 YFSETQ. There are 18 residues in the CDR3. The V end was cut by 0 bases, the J end by 7 bases, with 22 bases between. The CDR3 nucleotides read TGCGCCAGCAGCTTGGCCAATCGTGGTTTCAGAAATGGTGAAAAACTGTTTTTT. This encodes CASSLANRGFRNGEKLFF.

The rearrangement uses TRBV2 and TRBJ2-5; TRBD2 aligns across 10 bases. This CDR3 region has 13 residues. Germline CDR1 reads SNHLY; CDR2 reads FYNNEI. V was clipped by 8 bases and J by 2 bases; unmatched bases: 2. This CDR3 is CASLLAGQETQYF. The CDR3 bases are TGTGCCAGCTTACTAGCGGGGCAAGAGACCCAGTACTTC.

The V and J genes are TRBV4-3 and TRBJ2-1; D is uncertain. The CDR3 loop spans 18 amino acids. Germline V lookup: CDR1 LGHNA, CDR2 YSLEER. Trimming cost V 0 bases and J 0 bases, with 15 bases left between them. This chain's CDR3 is CASSQDPTPISSYNEQFF. In DNA form, the CDR3 reads TGCGCCAGCAGCCAAGATCCTACCCCGATAAGCTCCTACAATGAGCAGTTCTTC.